By proportion, the clone carrying this TCR beta chain is large (0.1 to 1%). The antigen is undetermined. The germline V gene has CDR1 LNHNV and CDR2 YYDKDF (reference sequence). This CDR3 contains 16 residues. Unmatched junction bases numbered 2, after V lost 0 bases and J lost 0 bases. Data came from immunoSEQ multiplex PCR; TCRdb stores just in-frame clones and leaves some out. The table has about 19,000 clones, roughly 86% seen once. The sample originates from a study of graft-versus-host responses after intestinal transplantation. Overall study: Recipients had multivisceral, liver-intestinal, or isolated intestinal transplants.

Samples of post-transplant bone marrow were collected from the posterior iliac crest or another site. Overall study results and limits: GvH clones turned up in recipient marrow; some had shown up first in ileum or blood. The highest levels of circulating GvH clones went along with early declines in HvG clones after transplant.

This TCR was sampled from a human patient who received an intestinal transplant, so some T cells may come from the graft donor. The chain has TRBV15 and TRBJ2-1; 7 bases are a match to TRBD2. Sequenced material: bone marrow, taken approximately 120 days after transplant. The CDR3 DNA reads TGTGCCACCAGCAGAGATACGGGGGGCTCCTACAATGAGCAGTTCTTC. The encoded protein is CATSRDTGGSYNEQFF.